In its sample, the clone carrying this TCR beta chain was seen a few times. Its antigen is currently unknown. Healthy individuals who donated bone marrow served as the donors. The source of the sample is a study of cytomegalovirus exposure and HLA in healthy donors. Study as a whole: Within an early data release were about 90 million unique TCRs drawn from HLA-typed donors. Regarding the study as a whole: The listing of roughly 160 TCR beta chains classed them as cytomegalovirus-associated. Later work showed greater clonal expansion in HLA-associated TCR beta chains than in equally common others.

Trimming removed 6 bases from V and 7 bases from J; junction bases left unmatched: 9. The CDR3 loop spans 14 amino acids. The germline CDR1 and CDR2 sequences are MNHEY and SMNVEV (reference sequence). The PCR was carried out with 60 Vbeta primers and 13 Jbeta primers. Libraries were prepared by immunoSEQ multiplex PCR; TCRdb keeps only in-frame clonotypes and omits some of them. In the table there are over 130,000 clones, roughly 66% of which are singletons. This receptor was taken from an older woman in good health and CMV-seronegative. Specimen: PBMCs. V usage is TRBV27 and J usage is TRBJ1-5; 7 nucleotides line up with TRBD1. The CDR3 loop reads CASRMTGPGQPQHF. The CDR3 bases are TGTGCCAGCAGGATGACAGGGCCAGGCCAGCCCCAGCATTTT.